The clone carrying this T cell receptor beta chain was counted once. The antigen is unknown. Cultured CD4+ T cell DNA was sequenced using the Oncomine TCR Beta short-read assay. Investigators isolated genomic DNA from cultured CD4+ T cells. One entry per CDR3 protein results from TCRdb running MiXCR on the PCR reads. The profile covers about 11,000 distinct CDR3 sequences, with 32% appearing a single time and 15% to 19% taken by the ten largest. The data derive from a study of vaccination and CD4 T cells after COVID-19. Unmatched junction bases numbered 13, after V lost 2 bases and J lost 2 bases. This CDR3 spans 18 amino acids. CDR1 LGHNA and CDR2 YSLEER come from the germline V gene. Whole-study findings and limits: In convalescent patients, a median about 87% of reactive clones appeared only post-vaccination.

Treatment indicated: approximately 9-day PBMC culture with coronavirus spike peptide pools or control peptides (ViraFEST assay). Spanning March to December 2020, the positive PCR dates came before US Alpha, Beta and Delta variants. The TCR originated in a human donor who had recovered from COVID-19. V usage is TRBV4-3 and J usage is TRBJ2-3; 7 bases align to TRBD2. The source was CD4+ T cells from blood, cultured in vitro, collected after SARS-CoV-2 vaccination. The CDR3 bases are TGCGCCAGCAGCCAAAGGCCTAGCGGAGACCCTTACACAGATACGCAGTATTTT. Amino acid sequence: CASSQRPSGDPYTDTQYF.